This T cell receptor (beta chain) originates from a study of T cell responses to AZD1222 COVID-19 vaccine. This clone was seen a single time. Its antigen is undetermined. This table comes from immunoSEQ multiplex PCR, and its TCRdb copy is limited to in-frame clones, with some not included. The table lists more than 95,000 clones, about 89% of them singletons. The CDR3 totals 14 residues. Trimming took 11 bases from V and 7 from J; bases not matched to a gene: 10. The germline CDR1 and CDR2 sequences are MNHEY and SVGAGI. Whole-study findings and limits: Once two AZD1222 doses were given, Spike-specific TCR breadth and depth went up. Nearly half of unique spike-specific TCRs reportedly avoided B.1.351 and B.1.1.7 mutated regions. White British people made up most donors, females outnumbered males, and clonal diversity was possibly underestimated. None of the repertoires were sampled until the peak T cell response had passed.

The chain uses TRBV6-5 and TRBJ2-1, with 11 bases identical to TRBD1. The specimen was peripheral blood, collected on day 0 of AZD1222 vaccination. The receptor's source is an adult in good health. The CDR3 loop is CAVTGTGGRNEQFF. CDR3 DNA sequence: TGTGCCGTCACGGGGACAGGGGGTAGGAATGAGCAGTTCTTC.